Listed below are T cell receptor beta chains from one sample, sequenced in a study of T cells after yellow fever vaccination. TCRdb itself ran the 5' RACE reads through MiXCR, one entry per CDR3 protein. This sample has almost 600,000 distinct CDR3 sequences; 13% occur once, and the top ten carry 11% to 15%. Sequences were derived from PBMCs, sampled on the day of the yellow fever booster vaccination. The origin of the receptors is a man younger than 40 who received the YFV17D yellow fever vaccine. The CDR3 runs from the conserved cysteine through the conserved F or W. A D gene is named only where the DNA matches it firmly. Size is stated for part of the rows, as once, few or many counts, or as a class when the clone is expanded.

V gene: TRBV11-2; D gene: -; J gene: TRBJ2-5; clone size: -; CDR3 protein: CASSLGEGARKTPYF; CDR3 DNA: TGTGCCAGCAGCTTAGGGGAGGGGGCGCGAAAGACCCCGTACTTC
V gene: TRBV27; D gene: -; J gene: TRBJ2-3; clone size: many; CDR3 protein: CASSAGGTDTQYF; CDR3 DNA: TGTGCCAGCAGTGCAGGGGGCACAGATACGCAGTATTTT
V gene: TRBV24-1; D gene: -; J gene: TRBJ2-2; clone size: many; CDR3 protein: CATRGGGIDTGELFF; CDR3 DNA: TGTGCCACCAGGGGAGGTGGGATCGACACCGGGGAGCTGTTTTTT
V gene: TRBV14; D gene: -; J gene: TRBJ2-1; clone size: few; CDR3 protein: CASSQESDNEQFF; CDR3 DNA: TGTGCCAGCAGCCAAGAGAGCGACAATGAGCAGTTCTTC
V gene: TRBV20-1; D gene: -; J gene: TRBJ2-1; clone size: -; CDR3 protein: CSATDRRKFNEQFF; CDR3 DNA: TGCAGTGCAACTGATCGGCGTAAATTCAATGAGCAGTTCTTC
V gene: TRBV20-1; D gene: TRBD2; J gene: TRBJ2-1; clone size: -; CDR3 protein: CSAPPGGTSTRGEQFF; CDR3 DNA: TGCAGTGCTCCTCCGGGGGGGACTAGCACGCGGGGTGAGCAGTTCTTC
V gene: TRBV7-9; D gene: -; J gene: TRBJ1-1; clone size: many; CDR3 protein: CASSLARGAGIAFF; CDR3 DNA: TGTGCCAGCAGCTTAGCGCGAGGGGCCGGGATAGCTTTCTTT
V gene: TRBV4-2; D gene: TRBD2; J gene: TRBJ2-1; clone size: -; CDR3 protein: CASSQGTWTSGNREQFF; CDR3 DNA: TGTGCCAGCAGCCAAGGAACATGGACTAGCGGGAACCGCGAGCAGTTCTTC
V gene: TRBV6-5; D gene: TRBD2; J gene: TRBJ2-7; clone size: -; CDR3 protein: CASSYRTSGRYPYEQYF; CDR3 DNA: TGTGCCAGCAGTTATCGGACTAGCGGGAGATACCCCTACGAGCAGTACTTC
V gene: TRBV20-1; D gene: -; J gene: TRBJ1-4; clone size: many; CDR3 protein: CSARFNEKLFF; CDR3 DNA: TGCAGTGCTAGATTTAATGAAAAACTGTTTTTT
V gene: TRBV20-1; D gene: -; J gene: TRBJ2-7; clone size: -; CDR3 protein: CSARGDRGEQYF; CDR3 DNA: TGCAGTGCTAGGGGGGACCGGGGAGAGCAGTACTTC
V gene: TRBV5-1; D gene: -; J gene: TRBJ1-5; clone size: -; CDR3 protein: CASSHQTGQPQHF; CDR3 DNA: TGCGCCAGCAGCCATCAAACGGGACAGCCCCAGCATTTT
V gene: TRBV7-2; D gene: -; J gene: TRBJ1-2; clone size: few; CDR3 protein: CASSRPWANKKGYTF; CDR3 DNA: TGTGCCAGCAGCCGTCCGTGGGCCAACAAGAAGGGCTACACCTTC
V gene: TRBV6-5; D gene: TRBD1; J gene: TRBJ2-2; clone size: few; CDR3 protein: CASSYPPDRAVGAGELFF; CDR3 DNA: TGTGCCAGCAGTTACCCCCCTGACAGGGCTGTTGGGGCCGGGGAGCTGTTTTTT
V gene: TRBV6-1; D gene: -; J gene: TRBJ2-1; clone size: -; CDR3 protein: CASRATSYNEQFF; CDR3 DNA: TGTGCCAGCAGGGCTACCTCTTACAATGAGCAGTTCTTC
V gene: TRBV18; D gene: -; J gene: TRBJ1-5; clone size: many; CDR3 protein: CASSPDRNQPQHF; CDR3 DNA: TGTGCCAGCTCACCAGACAGGAATCAGCCCCAGCATTTT
V gene: TRBV25-1; D gene: -; J gene: TRBJ1-2; clone size: few; CDR3 protein: CASGSARGGYGYTF; CDR3 DNA: TGTGCCAGCGGGAGCGCGAGGGGGGGATATGGCTACACCTTC
V gene: TRBV3-1; D gene: -; J gene: TRBJ1-4; clone size: many; CDR3 protein: CASSPVGSRGEKLFF; CDR3 DNA: TGTGCCAGCAGCCCAGTGGGCAGTCGAGGGGAAAAACTGTTTTTT
V gene: TRBV6-1; D gene: TRBD1; J gene: TRBJ1-5; clone size: few; CDR3 protein: CASGQTGAVQPQHF; CDR3 DNA: TGTGCCAGCGGCCAAACAGGGGCGGTTCAGCCCCAGCATTTT
V gene: TRBV5-1; D gene: -; J gene: TRBJ2-7; clone size: few; CDR3 protein: CASSSDGQSEQYF; CDR3 DNA: TGCGCCAGCAGCTCGGACGGCCAGAGCGAGCAGTACTTC
V gene: TRBV29-1; D gene: -; J gene: TRBJ2-7; clone size: few; CDR3 protein: CSVNAGGDEQYF; CDR3 DNA: TGCAGCGTCAACGCAGGCGGTGACGAGCAGTACTTC
V gene: TRBV14; D gene: -; J gene: TRBJ2-2; clone size: -; CDR3 protein: CASSQKGANTGELFF; CDR3 DNA: TGTGCCAGCAGCCAAAAAGGAGCGAACACCGGGGAGCTGTTTTTT
V gene: TRBV19; D gene: TRBD2; J gene: TRBJ2-1; clone size: few; CDR3 protein: CASRRRELLDEQFF; CDR3 DNA: TGTGCCAGTAGGAGGCGGGAGCTTTTAGATGAGCAGTTCTTC
V gene: TRBV28; D gene: -; J gene: TRBJ2-1; clone size: -; CDR3 protein: CASSFSGLLNEQFF; CDR3 DNA: TGTGCCAGCAGTTTTTCGGGACTCCTCAATGAGCAGTTCTTC
V gene: TRBV20-1; D gene: -; J gene: TRBJ2-1; clone size: -; CDR3 protein: CSAKTAGSIGEQFF; CDR3 DNA: TGCAGTGCTAAGACAGCAGGGTCTATCGGTGAGCAGTTCTTC
V gene: TRBV2; D gene: -; J gene: TRBJ2-1; clone size: few; CDR3 protein: CASSEARWEQFF; CDR3 DNA: TGTGCCAGCAGTGAAGCACGGTGGGAGCAGTTCTTC
V gene: TRBV5-8; D gene: TRBD1; J gene: TRBJ2-2; clone size: few; CDR3 protein: CASDRAKGTGELFF; CDR3 DNA: TGTGCCAGCGACAGGGCCAAGGGAACCGGGGAGCTGTTTTTT
V gene: TRBV7-9; D gene: -; J gene: TRBJ2-7; clone size: few; CDR3 protein: CASSLGGSPRSYEQYF; CDR3 DNA: TGTGCCAGCAGCTTAGGGGGCAGTCCCCGGTCCTACGAGCAGTACTTC
V gene: TRBV21-1; D gene: -; J gene: TRBJ2-2; clone size: -; CDR3 protein: CASSSPGLAVGARTGELFF; CDR3 DNA: TGTGCCAGCAGCAGCCCGGGACTAGCGGTCGGAGCACGGACCGGGGAGCTGTTTTTT
V gene: TRBV10-1; D gene: TRBD2; J gene: TRBJ2-3; clone size: few; CDR3 protein: CASSESLVAGEYF; CDR3 DNA: TGCGCCAGCAGTGAGTCCCTCGTTGCGGGGGAGTATTTT
V gene: TRBV12-3/TRBV12-4; D gene: -; J gene: TRBJ1-5; clone size: few; CDR3 protein: CASSLDQYSNQPQHF; CDR3 DNA: TGTGCCAGCAGTTTAGATCAGTATAGCAATCAGCCCCAGCATTTT
V gene: TRBV20-1; D gene: TRBD2; J gene: TRBJ2-1; clone size: -; CDR3 protein: CSANWLAGYNEQFF; CDR3 DNA: TGCAGTGCTAATTGGCTAGCGGGCTACAATGAGCAGTTCTTC
V gene: TRBV11-2; D gene: TRBD1; J gene: TRBJ2-1; clone size: few; CDR3 protein: CASSLVGQGLSNEQFF; CDR3 DNA: TGTGCCAGCAGCTTAGTGGGACAGGGGCTTTCCAATGAGCAGTTCTTC
V gene: TRBV12-3/TRBV12-4; D gene: -; J gene: TRBJ2-3; clone size: few; CDR3 protein: CASNDRSTDTQYF; CDR3 DNA: TGTGCCAGCAACGACAGGTCCACAGATACGCAGTATTTT
V gene: TRBV27; D gene: -; J gene: TRBJ2-2; clone size: -; CDR3 protein: CASTFTPASSGELFF; CDR3 DNA: TGTGCCAGCACCTTCACCCCCGCGTCCAGCGGGGAGCTGTTTTTT
V gene: TRBV7-2; D gene: -; J gene: TRBJ1-6; clone size: -; CDR3 protein: CASKIEGFGSPLHF; CDR3 DNA: TGTGCCAGCAAGATCGAGGGGTTCGGGTCACCCCTCCACTTT
V gene: TRBV6-2/TRBV6-3; D gene: -; J gene: TRBJ1-5; clone size: few; CDR3 protein: CASSPTERRFQPQHF; CDR3 DNA: TGTGCCAGCAGTCCTACAGAGCGTCGGTTTCAGCCCCAGCATTTT
V gene: TRBV6-1; D gene: TRBD1; J gene: TRBJ2-7; clone size: once; CDR3 protein: CASSKSGTGGYEQYF; CDR3 DNA: TGTGCCAGCAGTAAGTCCGGGACAGGAGGCTACGAGCAGTACTTC
V gene: TRBV12-3/TRBV12-4; D gene: -; J gene: TRBJ2-3; clone size: few; CDR3 protein: CATKFEGTDTQYF; CDR3 DNA: TGTGCCACCAAGTTTGAGGGCACAGATACGCAGTATTTT
V gene: TRBV11-2; D gene: TRBD2; J gene: TRBJ2-5; clone size: -; CDR3 protein: CASSSGTSGRGPQETQYF; CDR3 DNA: TGTGCCAGCAGCTCAGGGACTAGCGGAAGGGGACCTCAAGAGACCCAGTACTTC